These T cell receptor beta chains were read from a single sample in a study of blood T cell repertoires in COVID-19. TCRdb keeps only in-frame clones here, not all; method: immunoSEQ multiplex PCR. The table lists about 320,000 clones, 90% of them singletons. The source material was PBMCs or T cells enriched from blood (not recorded which). Receptors were obtained from a woman aged 30 to 39 who had been exposed to COVID-19. Both conserved end residues are part of each CDR3. D genes are given only for firm matches. Some rows mark clone size as missing; the rest say once, few, many or name a class of expanded clone.

d_call: -; clone_size: -; v_call: TRBV5-1; j_call: TRBJ2-7; cdr3_nt: TGCGCCAGCAGCTTGGCCCTAGGTGGGACTTCCTCCGAGCAGTACTTC; cdr3_aa: CASSLALGGTSSEQYF
d_call: -; clone_size: -; v_call: TRBV5-1; j_call: TRBJ1-1; cdr3_nt: TGCGCCAGCAGAACTATTGTGGGTGCCACTGAAGCTTTCTTT; cdr3_aa: CASRTIVGATEAFF
d_call: TRBD2; clone_size: -; v_call: TRBV29-1; j_call: TRBJ2-1; cdr3_nt: TGCAGCGTAGCGGGACTATTATCCTACAATGAGCAGTTCTTC; cdr3_aa: CSVAGLLSYNEQFF
d_call: -; clone_size: few; v_call: TRBV6-6; j_call: TRBJ2-2; cdr3_nt: TGTGCCAGTAACCGGGGTTCGAACACCGGGGAGCTGTTTTTT; cdr3_aa: CASNRGSNTGELFF
d_call: TRBD1; clone_size: -; v_call: TRBV3-1/TRBV3-2; j_call: TRBJ2-1; cdr3_nt: TGTGCCAGCAGCCCTTGGGACAGGGGGCGGAATGAGCAGTTCTTC; cdr3_aa: CASSPWDRGRNEQFF
d_call: TRBD2; clone_size: -; v_call: TRBV6-6; j_call: TRBJ2-7; cdr3_nt: TGTGCCAGCAGTCCTCCGGGACTAGCGGGGGGAGGGTACGAGCAGTACTTC; cdr3_aa: CASSPPGLAGGGYEQYF
d_call: TRBD1; clone_size: -; v_call: TRBV5-1; j_call: TRBJ1-2; cdr3_nt: TGCGCCAGCAGCAAGGACAGGGGAAGTATCTATGGCTACACCTTC; cdr3_aa: CASSKDRGSIYGYTF
d_call: -; clone_size: -; v_call: TRBV30; j_call: TRBJ1-3; cdr3_nt: TGTGCCTGGAGTTTGTCGTTTGGAAACACCATATATTTT; cdr3_aa: CAWSLSFGNTIYF
d_call: TRBD1; clone_size: once; v_call: TRBV5-6; j_call: TRBJ1-2; cdr3_nt: TGTGCCAGCAGCTTGAAGGGGACAGGCGACTTCAACTCTGGCTACACCTTC; cdr3_aa: CASSLKGTGDFNSGYTF
d_call: -; clone_size: few; v_call: TRBV12-3/TRBV12-4; j_call: TRBJ1-5; cdr3_nt: TGTGCCAGCAGTTGGGGGCCCAATCAGCCCCAGCATTTT; cdr3_aa: CASSWGPNQPQHF
d_call: TRBD1; clone_size: -; v_call: TRBV24-1; j_call: TRBJ2-5; cdr3_nt: TGTGCCACCAGTGACGGAGGACAGGGACGACAAGAGACCCAGTACTTC; cdr3_aa: CATSDGGQGRQETQYF
d_call: -; clone_size: -; v_call: TRBV19; j_call: TRBJ1-1; cdr3_nt: TGTGCCAGTAGTCCCCGAGGGGGGAACACTGAAGCTTTCTTT; cdr3_aa: CASSPRGGNTEAFF
d_call: -; clone_size: -; v_call: TRBV7-2; j_call: TRBJ1-2; cdr3_nt: TGTGCCAGCAGCTTAGGCAGGGTTTTAGAATATGGCTACACCTTC; cdr3_aa: CASSLGRVLEYGYTF
d_call: TRBD1; clone_size: -; v_call: TRBV9; j_call: TRBJ2-3; cdr3_nt: TGTGCCAGCAGCGTAGAAGCTACAGGGGGCGTAGATACGCAGTATTTT; cdr3_aa: CASSVEATGGVDTQYF
d_call: -; clone_size: -; v_call: TRBV9; j_call: TRBJ1-1; cdr3_nt: TGTGCCAGCAGCGCCCCAGGGAAGGACACTGAAGCTTTCTTT; cdr3_aa: CASSAPGKDTEAFF
d_call: TRBD1; clone_size: -; v_call: TRBV5-1; j_call: TRBJ1-2; cdr3_nt: TGCGCCAGCAGCCCGGACAGGGCCAGTTATGGCTACACCTTC; cdr3_aa: CASSPDRASYGYTF
d_call: -; clone_size: -; v_call: TRBV4-1; j_call: TRBJ2-7; cdr3_nt: TGCGCCAGCAGCCAAGATAGGGGGTCGTGGGAGCAGTACTTC; cdr3_aa: CASSQDRGSWEQYF
d_call: -; clone_size: -; v_call: TRBV4-1; j_call: TRBJ2-3; cdr3_nt: TGCGCCAGCAGCCCCCGGGTTACCGAGGATACGCAGTATTTT; cdr3_aa: CASSPRVTEDTQYF
d_call: TRBD1; clone_size: -; v_call: TRBV27; j_call: TRBJ1-1; cdr3_nt: TGTGCCAGCAGGGACAGGGGGCAGGGCACTGAAGCTTTCTTT; cdr3_aa: CASRDRGQGTEAFF
d_call: TRBD1; clone_size: -; v_call: TRBV6-5; j_call: TRBJ1-5; cdr3_nt: TGTGCCAGCAGTACCCGGGACAGGGATCAGCCCCAGCATTTT; cdr3_aa: CASSTRDRDQPQHF
d_call: -; clone_size: few; v_call: TRBV7-9; j_call: TRBJ2-4; cdr3_nt: TGTGCCAGCAGTTGGACAGTAGCCAAAAACATTCAGTACTTC; cdr3_aa: CASSWTVAKNIQYF
d_call: -; clone_size: once; v_call: TRBV5-6; j_call: TRBJ1-1; cdr3_nt: TGTGCCAGCACCACCCGCGGGGCTAACACTGAAGCTTTCTTT; cdr3_aa: CASTTRGANTEAFF
d_call: TRBD1; clone_size: -; v_call: TRBV10-3; j_call: TRBJ1-1; cdr3_nt: TGTGCCATCAGTGAGTCCCGGACAGGGGACCTGAACACTGAAGCTTTCTTT; cdr3_aa: CAISESRTGDLNTEAFF
d_call: -; clone_size: -; v_call: TRBV7-6; j_call: TRBJ1-5; cdr3_nt: TGTGCCAGCAGCTTAATGCCGGGGTCCAATCAGCCCCAGCATTTT; cdr3_aa: CASSLMPGSNQPQHF
d_call: -; clone_size: -; v_call: TRBV5-8; j_call: TRBJ1-6; cdr3_nt: TGTGCCAGCAGCTTACCAGGGTCACCCCTCCACTTT; cdr3_aa: CASSLPGSPLHF
d_call: -; clone_size: -; v_call: TRBV19; j_call: TRBJ2-7; cdr3_nt: TGTGCCAGCGCCTCGGGTCCATCCTACGAGCAGTACTTC; cdr3_aa: CASASGPSYEQYF
d_call: TRBD1; clone_size: -; v_call: TRBV6-5; j_call: TRBJ1-2; cdr3_nt: TGTGCCAGCAAGTCCCCCGACAGGGCAGTTGAGGGCTACACCTTC; cdr3_aa: CASKSPDRAVEGYTF
d_call: -; clone_size: -; v_call: TRBV28; j_call: TRBJ2-2; cdr3_nt: TGTGCCAGCAGCCGCGGGGGCGCGAGGACCGGGGAGCTGTTTTTT; cdr3_aa: CASSRGGARTGELFF
d_call: -; clone_size: -; v_call: TRBV27; j_call: TRBJ2-1; cdr3_nt: TGTGCCAGCACCCCAACAGGGCCCCCCTACAATGAGCAGTTCTTC; cdr3_aa: CASTPTGPPYNEQFF
d_call: -; clone_size: -; v_call: TRBV5-6; j_call: TRBJ1-1; cdr3_nt: TGTGCCAGCAGCTTGGCCCCGGGGGACGCTTTCTTT; cdr3_aa: CASSLAPGDAFF
d_call: -; clone_size: once; v_call: TRBV18; j_call: TRBJ2-5; cdr3_nt: TGTGCCAGCTCACCACGTACTAGTCAGTACCAAGAGACCCAGTACTTC; cdr3_aa: CASSPRTSQYQETQYF
d_call: -; clone_size: -; v_call: TRBV19; j_call: TRBJ2-6; cdr3_nt: TGTGCCAGTAGTATCGGTCCCTCTGGGGCCAACGTCCTGACTTTC; cdr3_aa: CASSIGPSGANVLTF
d_call: -; clone_size: few; v_call: TRBV9; j_call: TRBJ1-2; cdr3_nt: TGTGCCAGCAGCTACCTTGGAGAGGTAGCTAACTATGGCTACACCTTC; cdr3_aa: CASSYLGEVANYGYTF
d_call: -; clone_size: -; v_call: TRBV27; j_call: TRBJ1-2; cdr3_nt: TGTGCCAGCAGGCCAGCCTGGGGGGTTAACTATGGCTACACCTTC; cdr3_aa: CASRPAWGVNYGYTF
d_call: -; clone_size: -; v_call: TRBV6-4; j_call: TRBJ1-2; cdr3_nt: TGTGCCAGCAGTGACAGGGGTGCTAGCTATGGCTACACCTTC; cdr3_aa: CASSDRGASYGYTF
d_call: TRBD2; clone_size: -; v_call: TRBV11-3; j_call: TRBJ2-1; cdr3_nt: TGTGCCAGCAGCTTAGGTGGCGGGGGTTCCTACAATGAGCAGTTCTTC; cdr3_aa: CASSLGGGGSYNEQFF
d_call: TRBD2; clone_size: -; v_call: TRBV27; j_call: TRBJ2-1; cdr3_nt: TGTGCCAGCAGTTTAATAGGGCGGGGGGGACCTTACAATGAGCAGTTCTTC; cdr3_aa: CASSLIGRGGPYNEQFF
d_call: -; clone_size: -; v_call: TRBV2; j_call: TRBJ1-4; cdr3_nt: TGTGCCAGCTTTCCGGCCGACTCCTTCGATGAAAAACTGTTTTTT; cdr3_aa: CASFPADSFDEKLFF
d_call: -; clone_size: -; v_call: TRBV4-1; j_call: TRBJ2-2; cdr3_nt: TGCGCCAGCAGCCACTCCGGACATCGGTCGGACGGGGAGCTGTTTTTT; cdr3_aa: CASSHSGHRSDGELFF
d_call: -; clone_size: -; v_call: TRBV4-1; j_call: TRBJ1-4; cdr3_nt: TGCGCCAGCAGCCCGCGGGACAATGAAAAACTGTTTTTT; cdr3_aa: CASSPRDNEKLFF